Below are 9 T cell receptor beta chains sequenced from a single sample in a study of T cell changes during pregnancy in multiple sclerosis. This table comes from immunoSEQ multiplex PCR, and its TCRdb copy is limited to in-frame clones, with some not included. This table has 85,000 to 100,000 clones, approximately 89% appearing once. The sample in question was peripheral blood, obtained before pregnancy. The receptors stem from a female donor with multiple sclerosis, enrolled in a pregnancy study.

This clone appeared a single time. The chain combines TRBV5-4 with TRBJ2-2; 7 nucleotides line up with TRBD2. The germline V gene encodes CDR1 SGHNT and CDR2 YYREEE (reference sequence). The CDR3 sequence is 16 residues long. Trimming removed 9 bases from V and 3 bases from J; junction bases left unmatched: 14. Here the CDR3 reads CAITVGLAEDTGELFF. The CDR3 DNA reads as TGTGCCATTACGGTTGGGCTAGCGGAAGACACCGGGGAGCTGTTTTTT.

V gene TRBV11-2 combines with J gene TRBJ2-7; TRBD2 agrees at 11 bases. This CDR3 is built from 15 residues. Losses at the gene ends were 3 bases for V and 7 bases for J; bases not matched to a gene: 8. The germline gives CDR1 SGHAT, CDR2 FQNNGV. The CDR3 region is CASSFTSGGPGEQYF. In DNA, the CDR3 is TGTGCCAGCAGCTTTACTAGCGGGGGCCCCGGGGAGCAGTACTTC.

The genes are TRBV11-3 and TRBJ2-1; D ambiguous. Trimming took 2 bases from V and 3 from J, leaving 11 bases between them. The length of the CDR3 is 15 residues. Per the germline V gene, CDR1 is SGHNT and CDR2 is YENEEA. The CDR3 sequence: CASSLTSALYNEQFF. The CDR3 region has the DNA TGTGCCAGCAGCTTAACGAGCGCGCTCTACAATGAGCAGTTCTTC.

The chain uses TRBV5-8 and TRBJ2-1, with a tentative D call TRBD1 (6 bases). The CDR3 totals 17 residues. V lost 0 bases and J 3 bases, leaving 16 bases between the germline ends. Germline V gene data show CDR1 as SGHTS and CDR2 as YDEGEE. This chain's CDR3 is CASSLASRQVDYNEQFF. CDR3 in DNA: TGTGCCAGCAGCTTGGCGTCTAGACAGGTTGACTACAATGAGCAGTTCTTC.

In nucleotides, the CDR3 is TGTGCCAGTAGCCAGGGGGTGAACACTGAAGCTTTCTTT. Encoded protein: CASSQGVNTEAFF. V gene TRBV19 combines with J gene TRBJ1-1, with 7 bases fitting TRBD1. V lost 6 bases to trimming and J lost 0 bases; unmatched junction nucleotides: 1. The CDR3 loop spans 13 amino acids. Germline CDR1 is LNHDA and CDR2 is SQIVND (reference sequence).

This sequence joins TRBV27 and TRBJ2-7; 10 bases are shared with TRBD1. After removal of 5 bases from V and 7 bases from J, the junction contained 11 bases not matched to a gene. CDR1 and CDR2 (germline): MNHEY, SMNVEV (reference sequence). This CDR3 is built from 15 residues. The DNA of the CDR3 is TGTGCCAGCAGTCCGAGGACAGGGGGAATGGGAGAGCAGTACTTC. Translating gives CASSPRTGGMGEQYF.

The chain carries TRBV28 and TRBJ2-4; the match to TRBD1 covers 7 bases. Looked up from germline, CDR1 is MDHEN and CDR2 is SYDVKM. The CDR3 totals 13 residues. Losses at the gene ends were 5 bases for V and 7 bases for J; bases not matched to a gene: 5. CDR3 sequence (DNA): TGTGCCAGCAGTAGACAGGGTGGGAACATTCAGTACTTC. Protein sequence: CASSRQGGNIQYF.

Written as DNA, the CDR3 is TGTGCCAGTAGCCCCAGGGGGGCCCACGAGCAGTACTTC. This encodes CASSPRGAHEQYF. The rearrangement joins TRBV19 to TRBJ2-7, with D possibly being TRBD1 (7 bases). V lost 6 bases, J lost 5 bases, and 14 bases lay in between. Germline V gene data show CDR1 as LNHDA and CDR2 as SQIVND (reference sequence). The CDR3 has 13 residues.

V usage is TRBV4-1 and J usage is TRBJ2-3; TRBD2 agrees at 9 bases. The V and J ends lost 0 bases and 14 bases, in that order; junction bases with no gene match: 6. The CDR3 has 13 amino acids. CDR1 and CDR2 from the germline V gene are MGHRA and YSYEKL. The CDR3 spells CASSQDQAGGWYF. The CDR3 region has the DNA TGCGCCAGCAGCCAAGATCAAGCGGGGGGCTGGTATTTT.